A single sample is the source of the 29 T cell receptor beta chains below, sequenced in a study of T cells after yellow fever vaccination. TCRdb itself ran the 5' RACE reads through MiXCR, one entry per CDR3 protein. In the table there are 250,000 to 300,000 distinct CDR3 sequences, roughly 5.6% of which are singletons. The source material was CD4+ T cells sorted from PBMCs, sampled on the day of the yellow fever booster vaccination. The receptor set was obtained from a man aged 18-30 years who received the YFV17D yellow fever vaccine.

This clonotype was seen many times. The chain employs TRBV20-1 and TRBJ1-2; 7 bases are a match to TRBD1. Germline V gene data show CDR1 as DFQATT and CDR2 as SNEGSKA (reference sequence). CDR3 length equals 12 residues. J was trimmed by 6 bases and V by 5 bases; bases with no gene match: 6. The CDR3 here is CSAVRGRDGYTF. The CDR3 DNA reads as TGCAGTGCTGTCAGGGGGAGGGATGGCTACACCTTC.

The gene calls are TRBV7-9 and TRBJ2-5; 8 bases map to TRBD2. Trimming took 7 bases from V and 1 from J; bases not matched to a gene: 2. The CDR3 covers 13 residues. CDR1 is SEHNR and CDR2 is FQNEAQ in the germline V gene (reference sequence). The CDR3 DNA is TGTGCCAGCAAGCGGGGGACCCAAGAGACCCAGTACTTC. Translating it yields CASKRGTQETQYF.

This CDR3 reads CASSQGGGRERWRSGNTIYF. CDR3 sequence (DNA): TGCGCCAGCAGCCAAGGAGGAGGTCGAGAAAGGTGGCGGAGTGGAAACACCATATATTTT. The chain couples TRBV4-1 to TRBJ1-3; D remains unclear. V was pared by 1 base and J by 3 bases, with 25 bases between. The germline CDR1 and CDR2 sequences are MGHRA and YSYEKL. This CDR3 is 20 amino acids long.

The table lists this clonotype with many counts. The V gene is TRBV7-2, the J gene TRBJ2-7; D is perhaps TRBD2 (6 bases). CDR3 size: 14 residues. In germline, CDR1 is SGHTA, CDR2 FQGNSA. Trimming left V 1 base short and J 0 bases short, with 7 bases between. CDR3 bases: TGTGCCAGCAGCTTAGGCGGGGACTCCTACGAGCAGTACGTC. Translated: CASSLGGDSYEQYV.

This clonotype has at least ten counts. This chain joins TRBV2 and TRBJ1-1; no firm D call. V lost 6 bases and J 8 bases, leaving 7 bases between the germline ends. From germline, CDR1 is SNHLY and CDR2 FYNNEI. The CDR3 runs to 10 residues. The CDR3 DNA sequence: TGTGCCAGCAGCCGTCGCGAAGCTTTCTTT. Translated: CASSRREAFF.

This clonotype was counted ten times or more. V usage is TRBV5-6 and J usage is TRBJ2-1; D gene ambiguous. Trimming took 2 bases from V and 9 from J, leaving 9 bases between them. Per germline, CDR1 SGHDT and CDR2 YYEEEE. The CDR3 spans 12 residues. DNA of the CDR3: TGTGCCAGCAGCTTATCCCCCACTGAGCAGTTCTTC. It codes for CASSLSPTEQFF.

This clonotype was found many times. CDR3 DNA: TGTGCCAGCAGCTTAGAGCTAGGAAGGGCGGTAGATACGCAGTATTTT. Amino acid sequence: CASSLELGRAVDTQYF. The chain couples TRBV11-2 to TRBJ2-3; no firm D call. V was clipped by 0 bases and J by 5 bases, with 15 bases between them. The CDR3 runs 16 residues. Per germline, CDR1 SGHAT and CDR2 FQNNGV. Supplemented by reference TRBV11-2 and TRBJ2-3, the full variable domain reads EAGVAQSPRYKIIEKRQSVAFWCNPISGHATLYWYQQILGQGPKLLIQFQNNGVVDDSQLPKDRFSAERLKGVDSTLKIQPAKLEDSAVYLCASSLELGRAVDTQYFGPGTRLTVL.

This clonotype was recorded at least ten times. The chain carries TRBV7-9 and TRBJ2-2; D not resolved. This CDR3 spans 12 amino acids. V was shortened by 7 bases and J by 7 bases, with 10 bases between the two germline ends. From germline, CDR1 is SEHNR and CDR2 FQNEAQ (reference sequence). As DNA, the CDR3 is TGTGCCAGCACCCTTGGCGACGGGGAGCTGTTTTTT. Protein sequence: CASTLGDGELFF.

Many counts were recorded for this clonotype. The rearrangement joins TRBV7-2 to TRBJ2-5, with 9 bases fitting TRBD2. This CDR3 has 16 amino acids. Germline CDR1 SGHTA, CDR2 FQGNSA. V dropped 0 bases and J dropped 5; count of bases not matched to a gene: 7. The CDR3 here is CASSLAAVAGAETQYF. CDR3 sequence (DNA): TGTGCCAGCAGCTTAGCGGCGGTAGCGGGGGCTGAGACCCAGTACTTC.

This clonotype showed up just a few times. This sequence joins TRBV20-1 and TRBJ2-5; a weak D match, TRBD2 (7 bases). Trimming took off 5 bases at V and 4 bases at J, with 17 bases between the two ends. The germline V gene has CDR1 DFQATT and CDR2 SNEGSKA (reference sequence). The CDR3 spans 14 residues. CDR3 DNA sequence: TGCAGTGCTGAGGAGGGGGGGAAGGCAGAGACCCAGTACTTC. It specifies CSAEEGGKAETQYF.

This clonotype was counted ten times or more. The gene calls are TRBV6-6 and TRBJ2-1, with 7 bases lining up with TRBD2. The CDR3 spans 14 residues. The trim removed 8 bases at V and 5 bases at J, leaving 9 bases unmatched. Germline V gene data show CDR1 as MNHNY and CDR2 as SVGAGI (reference sequence). The CDR3 region is CASLFEAGDNEQFF. CDR3 nucleotide sequence: TGTGCCAGCCTTTTTGAGGCGGGGGACAATGAGCAGTTCTTC.

The DNA for the CDR3 is TGTGCCAGCAGCTTGGGTAGCGGGGAGAGGTTCACGCAGTATTTT. Its protein is CASSLGSGERFTQYF. This chain links TRBV7-9 with TRBJ2-3; 8 bases line up with TRBD2. Trimming cost V 3 bases and J 9 bases; bases outside gene matches: 11. The CDR3 contains 15 residues. Germline V lookup: CDR1 SEHNR, CDR2 FQNEAQ (reference sequence).

The sample holds a few counts of this clonotype. The V and J genes are TRBV20-1 and TRBJ1-2, with D hard to call. The CDR3 totals 10 residues. V lost 4 bases to trimming and J lost 5 bases, with 5 bases between them. In germline, CDR1 is DFQATT, CDR2 SNEGSKA (reference sequence). CDR3 bases: TGCAGTGCTACCTATTATGGCTACACCTTC. Translating it yields CSATYYGYTF.

V usage is TRBV5-5 and J usage is TRBJ2-5; a possible D gene is TRBD2 (5 bases). CDR1 SGHKS and CDR2 YYEKEE come from the germline V gene (reference sequence). This CDR3 has 13 amino acids. Trimming stripped 2 bases from V and 4 bases from J, with 9 bases between. CDR3 amino acids: CASSFQRSETQYF. CDR3 nucleotides: TGTGCCAGCAGCTTTCAGCGGTCAGAGACCCAGTACTTC.

This clonotype was found a few times. The V gene is TRBV7-9, the J gene TRBJ2-3; 7 bases line up with TRBD1. The V and J ends lost 4 bases and 3 bases, in that order; junction bases with no gene match: 13. The length of the CDR3 is 17 residues. Germline CDR1 reads SEHNR; CDR2 reads FQNEAQ (reference sequence). The CDR3 DNA reads as TGTGCCAGCAGCTCGGCCTCCGGGACAGTTGAGACAGATACGCAGTATTTT. As protein: CASSSASGTVETDTQYF.

The chain carries TRBV9 and TRBJ2-5; possibly TRBD2 for D (6 bases). The CDR3 covers 14 residues. The V gene's germline CDR1 is SGDLS and CDR2 YYNGEE. Trimming stripped 0 bases from V and 1 base from J, with 7 bases between. The CDR3 DNA sequence: TGTGCCAGCAGCGTAGCCGGGAGCCAAGAGACCCAGTACTTC. It translates to CASSVAGSQETQYF.

The J gene is TRBJ2-1, the V gene TRBV9, with D uncertain. Trimming shortened V by 4 bases and J by 3 bases, and 14 bases separated the two germline ends. Germline V gene sequence: CDR1 SGDLS, CDR2 YYNGEE. The CDR3 contains 15 residues. CDR3 region: CASSTQGSGYNEQFF. The DNA of the CDR3 is TGTGCCAGCAGCACCCAAGGGTCAGGCTACAATGAGCAGTTCTTC.

This clonotype appeared once. The chain has TRBV12-3 or TRBV12-4 and TRBJ1-1; 7 bases line up with TRBD1. Unmatched junction bases numbered 9, after V lost 7 bases and J lost 10 bases. The CDR3 covers 12 residues. The CDR3: CASIPGGGGAFF. CDR3 bases: TGTGCCAGCATCCCAGGGGGAGGAGGAGCTTTCTTT.

This clonotype was seen many times. The gene calls are TRBV5-5 and TRBJ2-1; unclear D gene. The CDR3 loop spans 14 amino acids. Germline loops: CDR1 SGHKS, CDR2 YYEKEE (reference sequence). V lost 1 base and J 8 bases, leaving 13 bases between the germline ends. The CDR3 region is CASSLRAGWDEQFF. As DNA, the CDR3 is TGTGCCAGCAGCTTGCGGGCAGGCTGGGATGAGCAGTTCTTC.

This clonotype was recorded at least ten times. The chain carries TRBV5-6 and TRBJ2-7; possible D gene TRBD2, 5 bases. The germline gives CDR1 SGHDT, CDR2 YYEEEE. This CDR3 is 13 amino acids long. Between the trimmed V and J ends, which lost 0 bases and 6 bases, there was a span of 10 bases. CDR3 bases: TGTGCCAGCAGCTTGGTCGAGGGTGGCGAGCAGTACGTC. Encoded protein: CASSLVEGGEQYV.

This clonotype was found many times. The V and J genes are TRBV10-3 and TRBJ1-1; D ambiguous. The CDR3 is 13 residues long. Trimming took off 4 bases at V and 3 bases at J, with 9 bases between the two ends. Germline V gene lookup returns CDR1 ENHRY and CDR2 SYGVKD. The CDR3 nucleotides read TGTGCCATCAGTGGGAGGTGGGACACTGAAGCTTTCTTT. Its protein is CAISGRWDTEAFF.

This clonotype was observed many times. The V and J genes are TRBV20-1 and TRBJ2-5; 9 bases are shared with TRBD2. The trim removed 6 bases at V and 5 bases at J, leaving 10 bases unmatched. The CDR3 consists of 14 residues. Per the germline V gene, CDR1 is DFQATT and CDR2 is SNEGSKA (reference sequence). CDR3 in amino acids: CSAKGLASVETQYF. The CDR3 region has the DNA TGCAGTGCCAAGGGACTAGCCTCGGTGGAGACCCAGTACTTC.

There are a few counts of this clonotype. This rearrangement joins TRBV5-1 to TRBJ2-1; weak D call: TRBD1 (5 bases). The CDR3 has 14 amino acids. V lost 7 bases and J 0 bases, leaving 11 bases between the germline ends. Germline V lookup: CDR1 SGHRS, CDR2 YFSETQ. The CDR3 nucleotides read TGCGCCAGCTCAACAGGTAGCTCCTACAATGAGCAGTTCTTC. It yields the protein CASSTGSSYNEQFF.

A few counts support this clonotype. J is TRBJ2-1 and V is TRBV4-3; TRBD1 matches at 10 bases. V lost 3 bases to trimming and J lost 8 bases; unmatched junction nucleotides: 7. The germline V gene has CDR1 LGHNA and CDR2 YSLEER. The CDR3 spans 15 residues. The CDR3 sequence: CASSHEGTGVHEQFF. The DNA for the CDR3 is TGCGCCAGCAGCCACGAGGGGACAGGGGTCCATGAGCAGTTCTTC.

This clonotype has a handful of counts. The chain employs TRBV12-3 or TRBV12-4 and TRBJ2-2, with 8 bases aligning to TRBD2. The CDR3 has 13 amino acids. With 6 bases clipped from V and 5 bases from J, the junction kept 2 bases outside the gene matches. The CDR3 loop reads CASRRGGTGELFF. In nucleotides, the CDR3 is TGTGCCAGCAGACGGGGGGGGACCGGGGAGCTGTTTTTT.

The V and J genes are TRBV11-2 and TRBJ2-2; D possibly uses TRBD1 or TRBD2 (5 bases each). CDR1 and CDR2 from the germline V gene are SGHAT and FQNNGV. The CDR3 has 17 amino acids. The germline V and J ends were trimmed by 5 bases and 7 bases, with 23 bases remaining between them. The CDR3, as DNA: TGTGCCAGCAGCATTCCAAGAGGGGCGATTGTTCACGGGGAGCTGTTTTTT. It specifies CASSIPRGAIVHGELFF.

The chain links TRBV6-5 to TRBJ2-7, with 8 nucleotides matching TRBD1. In germline, CDR1 is MNHEY, CDR2 SVGAGI. V gave up 2 bases and J gave up 5 bases; unmatched junction bases: 8. CDR3 size: 15 residues. The CDR3 DNA sequence: TGTGCCAGCAGTTACAGAGGCAGGGGGCTCAACGAGCAGTACTTC. Residues: CASSYRGRGLNEQYF.

A few counts support this clonotype. The rearrangement joins TRBV7-2 to TRBJ2-3; D perhaps matches TRBD2 (6 bases). The germline gives CDR1 SGHTA, CDR2 FQGNSA. Trimming stripped 2 bases from V and 2 bases from J, with 11 bases between. This CDR3 is 15 amino acids long. The DNA of the CDR3 is TGTGCCAGCAGCTTATCTGGACTACTCACAGATACGCAGTATTTT. Amino acids: CASSLSGLLTDTQYF.

This chain links TRBV7-2 with TRBJ1-5; D unresolved. The germline V gene has CDR1 SGHTA and CDR2 FQGNSA. This CDR3 spans 15 amino acids. V lost 3 bases and J lost 0, with 9 bases in between. CDR3 DNA: TGTGCCAGCAGCTTGTCTACAGTTAGCAATCAGCCCCAGCATTTT. Residues: CASSLSTVSNQPQHF. Together with reference TRBV7-2 and TRBJ1-5, the CDR3 gives the full variable domain: GAGVSQSPSNKVTEKGKDVELRCDPISGHTALYWYRQSLGQGLEFLIYFQGNSAPDKSGLPSDRFSAERTGGSVSTLTIQRTQQEDSAVYLCASSLSTVSNQPQHFGDGTRLSIL.